The rows below give T cell receptor beta chains drawn from one sample of a study of CD8 T cell repertoires and HIV-1 epitope variants. For these TCRs, the target antigens are not known. Generated by immunoSEQ multiplex PCR, the TCRdb table keeps only in-frame clones and is missing some. The data show just over 7,000 clones, around 62% seen once. The sequenced sample was cultured CD8+ T cells derived from PBMCs. Receptors originate from a male donor with HIV. Both conserved end residues are part of each CDR3. The order of the fields is CDR3 length, J gene, clone size, V gene, D gene, CDR3 protein, CDR3 DNA. D genes are given only for firm matches. Clone sizes are given selectively: once, few, many, or a class where the clone is expanded.

length: 15
J: TRBJ2-7
size: -
V: TRBV5-6
D: -
CDR3: CASSLMGELLYEQYF
DNA: TGTGCCAGCAGCTTGATGGGGGAATTGCTCTACGAGCAGTACTTC

length: 15
J: TRBJ2-1
size: -
V: TRBV11-2
D: -
CDR3: CASSLESQVYNEQFF
DNA: TGTGCCAGCAGCTTGGAAAGTCAGGTCTACAATGAGCAGTTCTTC

length: 12
J: TRBJ1-1
size: -
V: TRBV7-9
D: -
CDR3: CASSPWDTEAFF
DNA: TGTGCCAGCAGCCCCTGGGACACTGAAGCTTTCTTT

length: 14
J: TRBJ1-2
size: -
V: TRBV28
D: TRBD1
CDR3: CASSLDRGGYGYTF
DNA: TGTGCCAGCAGCCTGGACAGGGGAGGCTATGGCTACACCTTC

length: 15
J: TRBJ2-7
size: -
V: TRBV28
D: TRBD2
CDR3: CASSLSGRGTYEQYF
DNA: TGTGCCAGCAGTCTTAGCGGGAGGGGCACCTACGAGCAGTACTTC

length: 15
J: TRBJ2-3
size: -
V: TRBV5-1
D: -
CDR3: CASSLEGTSTDTQYF
DNA: TGCGCCAGCAGCTTGGAAGGGACTAGCACAGATACGCAGTATTTT

length: 15
J: TRBJ1-1
size: few
V: TRBV4-3
D: -
CDR3: CASSQDLGSTSEAFF
DNA: TGCGCCAGCAGCCAAGATTTGGGTAGCACTTCAGAAGCTTTCTTT

length: 15
J: TRBJ2-5
size: once
V: TRBV28
D: TRBD1
CDR3: CASSLQGQGQETQYF
DNA: TGTGCCAGCAGTTTACAGGGACAGGGCCAAGAGACCCAGTACTTC

length: 14
J: TRBJ2-3
size: -
V: TRBV4-1
D: -
CDR3: CASSQATGLDTQYF
DNA: TGCGCCAGCAGCCAAGCTACAGGGTTAGATACGCAGTATTTT

length: 13
J: TRBJ1-1
size: -
V: TRBV5-5
D: -
CDR3: CASREDLNTEAFF
DNA: TGTGCCAGCAGAGAAGACTTGAACACTGAAGCTTTCTTT

length: 12
J: TRBJ2-7
size: -
V: TRBV19
D: -
CDR3: CASGGLGYEQYF
DNA: TGTGCCAGTGGGGGCCTGGGCTACGAGCAGTACTTC

length: 14
J: TRBJ2-2
size: -
V: TRBV29-1
D: -
CDR3: CSVERLGTTGELFF
DNA: TGCAGCGTTGAACGTCTGGGTACCACCGGGGAGCTGTTTTTT

length: 12
J: TRBJ1-2
size: -
V: TRBV28
D: -
CDR3: CASISSNYGYTF
DNA: TGTGCCAGCATCAGCAGCAACTATGGCTACACCTTC

length: 18
J: TRBJ2-1
size: -
V: TRBV11-1
D: TRBD2
CDR3: CASSLEWGLAGDYNEQFF
DNA: TGTGCCAGCAGCTTAGAATGGGGACTAGCGGGGGACTACAATGAGCAGTTCTTC

length: 15
J: TRBJ2-3
size: -
V: TRBV7-3
D: TRBD2
CDR3: CASSPLAGGQDTQYF
DNA: TGTGCCAGCAGCCCCCTAGCGGGGGGCCAAGATACGCAGTATTTT

length: 13
J: TRBJ2-7
size: -
V: TRBV28
D: -
CDR3: CASSLLTGGEQYF
DNA: TGTGCCAGCAGTTTATTGACAGGAGGCGAGCAGTACTTC